This T cell receptor (beta chain) appears in the sequencing data of a study of T cells in Graves' hyperthyroidism and ophthalmopathy. Looking at the study overall: It was at initial diagnosis, before any treatment, that peripheral blood was collected.

This clonotype was found once. Its antigen is not known. The CDR3 has 14 residues. V was clipped by 5 bases and J by 3 bases, with 13 bases between them. CDR1 and CDR2 (germline): ENHRY, SYGVKD. The study, taken as a whole, reports: Most expanded thyroid clonotypes above 0.001 recurred in blood.

The CDR3 regions of TCR beta were amplified from RNA transcripts. An initial round of RT-PCR targeting the TCR CDR3 relied on the HTBI primer set. TCRdb fed the multiplex PCR reads into MiXCR, producing one record per CDR3 protein. The repertoire has about 400,000 distinct CDR3 sequences, just under 15% of them found once; the top ten carry approximately 30%. This receptor was obtained from a woman under 40 with Graves' hyperthyroidism. What was sequenced was blood. The rearrangement uses TRBV10-3 and TRBJ1-1; D is uncertain. The CDR3 loop is CAISQVAGDTEAFF. CDR3 sequence (DNA): TGTGCCATCAGTCAGGTGGCAGGAGACACTGAAGCTTTCTTT.